The entry below gives a single T cell receptor beta chain sequence along with its context. In the study's own analysis: Estimates of nucleated cell counts were drawn from the amplification of reference gene primers. The method was immunoSEQ multiplex PCR; TCRdb's version includes in-frame clones alone and lacks a portion of them. V, J and clone size derive from that table, while D and trimming were established from the DNA sequence. Of 200,000 to 300,000 clones in the sample, approximately 83% are singletons; the top ten hold around 6%. The data were taken from a study of blood T cell repertoires in COVID-19. Study-wide context: Samples taken during acute and convalescent COVID-19 were collected in the United States, Italy and Spain. Sample material is recorded as cDNA or gDNA derived from T cells, B-cell-depleted T cells, or PBMCs.

Germline V gene sequence: CDR1 SGHKS, CDR2 YYEKEE (reference sequence). Trimming stripped 0 bases from V and 1 base from J, with 8 bases between. This CDR3 has 15 residues. The clonotype originates from a human donor in a cohort sampled during active COVID-19. The chain links TRBV5-5 to TRBJ2-4; tentatively, D is TRBD1 (5 bases). What was sequenced was peripheral blood. As DNA, the CDR3 is TGTGCCAGCAGCTTGGCGGCAGGGGCCAAAAACATTCAGTACTTC. Amino acid sequence: CASSLAAGAKNIQYF. The full variable domain, its missing parts supplied by reference TRBV5-5 and TRBJ2-4, is DAGVTQSPTHLIKTRGQQVTLRCSPISGHKSVSWYQQVLGQGPQFIFQYYEKEERGRGNFPDRFSARQFPNYSSELNVNALLLGDSALYLCASSLAAGAKNIQYFGAGTRLSVL.